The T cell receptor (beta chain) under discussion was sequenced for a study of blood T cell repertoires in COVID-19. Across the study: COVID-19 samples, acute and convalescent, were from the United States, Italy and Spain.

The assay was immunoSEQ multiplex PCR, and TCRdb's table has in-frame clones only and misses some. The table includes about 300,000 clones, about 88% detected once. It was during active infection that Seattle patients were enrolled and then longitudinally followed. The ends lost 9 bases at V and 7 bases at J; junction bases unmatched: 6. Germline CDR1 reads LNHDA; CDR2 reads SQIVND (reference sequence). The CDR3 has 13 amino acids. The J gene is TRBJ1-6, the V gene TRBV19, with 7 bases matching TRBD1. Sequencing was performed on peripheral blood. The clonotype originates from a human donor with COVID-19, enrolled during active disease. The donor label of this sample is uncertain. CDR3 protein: CASQQGQNSPLHF. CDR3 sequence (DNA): TGTGCCAGCCAACAGGGGCAAAATTCACCCCTCCACTTT.